Each of the 24 T cell receptor beta chains below was sequenced from the same sample in a study of shared clonotypes between healthy human individuals. Data came from immunoSEQ multiplex PCR; TCRdb stores just in-frame clones and leaves some out. The sample lists roughly 1.5 million clones; 95% to 99% were seen once. Source material: naive CD4+ T cells sorted from blood. Specified subset: CD45RA+ positively selected. The receptors originated from a man aged 25-40 years in good health.

V and J are TRBV28 and TRBJ1-2, with 8 bases aligning to TRBD1. Trimming at V came to 7 bases and at J to 5 bases, leaving 12 bases not matched to a gene. Germline lookup yields CDR1 MDHEN and CDR2 SYDVKM. The CDR3 covers 15 residues. The CDR3 is CASISGQGVRYGYTF. In DNA form, the CDR3 reads TGTGCCAGCATCAGCGGACAGGGCGTTAGGTATGGCTACACCTTC.

In regard to this clone: Other DNA sequences in the same sample also yield this CDR3. This chain links TRBV5-1 with TRBJ2-7; D is perhaps TRBD2 (6 bases). Germline-derived CDR1 and CDR2 are SGHRS and YFSETQ. V lost 2 bases, J lost 4 bases, and 7 bases lay in between. CDR3 length equals 12 residues. The CDR3 reads CASSFGGYEQYF. DNA of the CDR3: TGCGCCAGCAGCTTCGGGGGTTACGAGCAGTACTTC. The whole variable domain, filled in from reference TRBV5-1 and TRBJ2-7, reads KAGVTQTPRYLIKTRGQQVTLSCSPISGHRSVSWYQQTPGQGLQFLFEYFSETQRNKGNFPGRFSGRQFSNSRSEMNVSTLELGDSALYLCASSFGGYEQYFGPGTRLTVT.

This clone was seen just once. The chain has TRBV10-3 and TRBJ2-1, with D tentatively TRBD2 (6 bases). The germline CDR1 and CDR2 sequences are ENHRY and SYGVKD. The CDR3 extends over 15 amino acids. V was cut by 4 bases and J by 0 bases, with 10 bases left in between. Here the CDR3 reads CAISVAASSYNEQFF. In nucleotides, the CDR3 is TGTGCCATCAGTGTAGCGGCGAGCTCCTACAATGAGCAGTTCTTC.

In DNA, the CDR3 is TGTGCCAGCAGCTGCCGGGGGAACTATGGCTACACCTTC. Translating it yields CASSCRGNYGYTF. V gene TRBV11-3 combines with J gene TRBJ1-2; the D gene is possibly TRBD1 (5 bases). The CDR3 has 13 amino acids. Germline lookup yields CDR1 SGHNT and CDR2 YENEEA. Trimming removed 4 bases at V and 2 bases at J, with 8 bases between. Full variable domain (outside the CDR3, taken from reference TRBV11-3 and TRBJ1-2): EAGVVQSPRYKIIEKKQPVAFWCNPISGHNTLYWYLQNLGQGPELLIRYENEEAVDDSQLPKDRFSAERLKGVDSTLKIQPAELGDSAVYLCASSCRGNYGYTFGSGTRLTVV.

V is TRBV4-3 and J is TRBJ2-1; 10 bases are a match to TRBD2. The CDR3 is 17 residues long. Trimming at V came to 3 bases and at J to 6 bases, leaving 11 bases not matched to a gene. Germline-derived CDR1 and CDR2 are LGHNA and YSLEER. The CDR3 sequence: CASSHPPSLAGVNEQFF. The CDR3 DNA reads as TGCGCCAGCAGCCACCCCCCCAGTCTAGCGGGAGTCAATGAGCAGTTCTTC.

The V call is TRBV28, the J call TRBJ2-3, with 13 bases lining up with TRBD2. CDR1 and CDR2 from the germline V gene are MDHEN and SYDVKM. V lost 3 bases to trimming and J lost 4 bases; unmatched junction nucleotides: 16. The CDR3 sequence is 20 residues long. The CDR3 spells CASSLVAPGLAGLPSDTQYF. Here the CDR3 DNA reads TGTGCCAGCAGTTTGGTAGCACCGGGACTAGCGGGGCTCCCCTCAGATACGCAGTATTTT.

With respect to this clone: Other DNA sequences of this sample code for an identical CDR3. V is TRBV19 and J is TRBJ2-1; 10 bases are shared with TRBD2. Trimming took 5 bases from V and 0 from J; bases not matched to a gene: 1. The germline V gene has CDR1 LNHDA and CDR2 SQIVND (reference sequence). The CDR3 totals 15 residues. The CDR3 sequence: CASSPSGSSYNEQFF. The CDR3 bases are TGTGCCAGTAGTCCTAGCGGGAGCTCCTACAATGAGCAGTTCTTC.

This chain connects TRBV28 to TRBJ1-5; tentatively, D is TRBD1 (6 bases). Germline-derived CDR1 and CDR2 are MDHEN and SYDVKM. This CDR3 has 14 residues. V lost 6 bases and J lost 1, with 10 bases in between. CDR3 coding DNA: TGTGCCAGCAGACGGACAGAGAGCAATCAGCCCCAGCATTTT. Encoded protein: CASRRTESNQPQHF.

The rearrangement uses TRBV18 and TRBJ2-1, with D maybe TRBD1 (5 bases). Germline-derived CDR1 and CDR2 are KGHSH and LQKENI. The CDR3 contains 15 residues. V lost 6 bases and J 5 bases, leaving 17 bases between the germline ends. Here the CDR3 DNA reads TGTGCCAGCTCGAATTCCTGGCAGGGCGACAATGAGCAGTTCTTC. Protein sequence: CASSNSWQGDNEQFF. Full variable domain (outside the CDR3, taken from reference TRBV18 and TRBJ2-1): NAGVMQNPRHLVRRRGQEARLRCSPMKGHSHVYWYRQLPEEGLKFMVYLQKENIIDESGMPKERFSAEFPKEGPSILRIQQVVRGDSAAYFCASSNSWQGDNEQFFGPGTRLTVL.

The V call is TRBV9, the J call TRBJ1-2, with D possibly TRBD1 on 6 matching bases. Germline lookup yields CDR1 SGDLS and CDR2 YYNGEE. The CDR3 contains 16 residues. V was clipped by 0 bases and J by 4 bases, with 16 bases between them. CDR3 bases: TGTGCCAGCAGCGTAGGACTCAGGGGTCCCTCCTATGGCTACACCTTC. Translating gives CASSVGLRGPSYGYTF.

This chain joins TRBV28 and TRBJ2-3; D perhaps matches TRBD2 (6 bases). Trimming pared 8 bases from V and 2 bases from J, leaving 14 bases between. Germline V gene data show CDR1 as MDHEN and CDR2 as SYDVKM. CDR3 length equals 14 residues. CDR3 DNA sequence: TGTGCCAGCGCCGGGACTGGGAACACAGATACGCAGTATTTT. Translation: CASAGTGNTDTQYF.

The chain uses TRBV5-1 and TRBJ2-7, with D maybe TRBD1 (5 bases). Trimming cost V 4 bases and J 5 bases, with 7 bases left between them. Germline V CDR1 and CDR2: SGHRS, YFSETQ. The CDR3 is 11 residues long. The CDR3 sequence: CASSATDEQYF. The CDR3 nucleotides read TGCGCCAGCAGCGCGACAGACGAGCAGTACTTC.

The genes are TRBV14 and TRBJ2-1; D gene ambiguous. The CDR3 totals 16 residues. In germline, CDR1 is SGHDN, CDR2 FVKESK. Trimming pared 0 bases from V and 1 base from J, leaving 10 bases between. The CDR3 region has the DNA TGTGCCAGCAGCCAAGATCCTGGGTATTCCTACAATGAGCAGTTCTTC. This encodes CASSQDPGYSYNEQFF.

The chain joins TRBV5-1 to TRBJ1-1, with D uncertain. Germline V lookup: CDR1 SGHRS, CDR2 YFSETQ. The V end lost 1 base, the J end lost 0 bases, and 7 bases lay between the germline ends. This CDR3 spans 14 amino acids. The CDR3 loop is CASSLPEMNTEAFF. CDR3 DNA: TGCGCCAGCAGCTTGCCAGAGATGAACACTGAAGCTTTCTTT.

The rearrangement uses TRBV4-1 and TRBJ2-7; 8 bases map to TRBD2. This CDR3 comprises 15 residues. With 0 bases clipped from V and 1 base from J, the junction kept 2 bases outside the gene matches. CDR1 is MGHRA and CDR2 is YSYEKL in the germline V gene. CDR3 sequence reads: CASSQDLAGSYEQYF. CDR3 DNA sequence: TGCGCCAGCAGCCAAGACCTAGCGGGTTCCTACGAGCAGTACTTC.

The chain carries TRBV5-5 and TRBJ2-1, with 13 bases identical to TRBD2. The CDR3 spans 15 residues. V lost 4 bases to trimming and J lost 8 bases; unmatched junction nucleotides: 6. CDR1 is SGHKS and CDR2 is YYEKEE in the germline V gene (reference sequence). The CDR3 spells CASSVGLAGVDEQFF. For the CDR3, the DNA is TGTGCCAGCAGCGTCGGACTAGCGGGGGTCGATGAGCAGTTCTTC.

The chain couples TRBV6-6 to TRBJ2-1; TRBD2 matches at 10 bases. Germline-derived CDR1 and CDR2 are MNHNY and SVGAGI (reference sequence). Trimming took 5 bases from V and 4 from J; bases not matched to a gene: 8. The CDR3 covers 16 residues. The CDR3 region has the DNA TGTGCCAGCAGTCAATTTCGGGGACTAGCGTACAATGAGCAGTTCTTC. This codes for CASSQFRGLAYNEQFF.

The rearrangement links TRBV15 to TRBJ2-5; D possibly corresponds to TRBD2 (6 bases). V lost 1 base and J lost 6, with 15 bases in between. This CDR3 has 15 residues. Germline lookup yields CDR1 LNHNV and CDR2 YYDKDF (reference sequence). CDR3: CATSRGGDSDQTQYF. The CDR3 DNA sequence: TGTGCCACCAGCAGAGGGGGGGACTCCGACCAGACCCAGTACTTC.

CDR3 bases: TGTGCCAGCAGCCCCCGACTAGCGGGAGGGCACAATGAGCAGTTCTTC. It translates to CASSPRLAGGHNEQFF. This chain uses TRBV9 with TRBJ2-1; 14 bases map to TRBD2. There are 16 residues in the CDR3. After removal of 4 bases from V and 5 bases from J, the junction contained 5 bases not matched to a gene. CDR1 and CDR2 from the germline V gene are SGDLS and YYNGEE.

The V call is TRBV23-1, the J call TRBJ1-5; D gene uncertain. Being an ORF, TRBV23-1 has a function that is uncertain. Between the trimmed V and J ends, which lost 3 bases and 2 bases, there was a span of 17 bases. There are 17 residues in the CDR3. This chain's CDR3 is CASSHPVGPRRNQPQHF. CDR3 in DNA: TGCGCCAGCAGTCACCCGGTGGGCCCCAGACGCAATCAGCCCCAGCATTTT.

This chain links TRBV7-8 with TRBJ1-5, with D perhaps matching TRBD1 (5 bases). This CDR3 contains 16 residues. Trimming removed 2 bases at V and 5 bases at J, with 16 bases between. The germline gives CDR1 SGHVS, CDR2 FQNEAQ. Here the CDR3 reads CASSLYVGTRDQPQHF. The CDR3 nucleotides are TGTGCCAGCAGCTTATATGTAGGGACGAGAGATCAGCCCCAGCATTTT. Drawing the rest from reference TRBV7-8 and TRBJ1-5, the complete variable domain is GAGVSQSPRYKVAKRGQDVALRCDPISGHVSLFWYQQALGQGPEFLTYFQNEAQLDKSGLPSDRFFAERPEGSVSTLKIQRTQQEDSAVYLCASSLYVGTRDQPQHFGDGTRLSIL.

Points on this clone: This specimen includes other DNA sequences encoding the same CDR3. CDR3 nucleotide sequence: TGTGCCAGCTCACCAACGGGCCAAGAGACCCAGTACTTC. Translated, it gives CASSPTGQETQYF. The chain combines TRBV18 with TRBJ2-5; no clear D gene. CDR1 is KGHSH, CDR2 LQKENI, per germline. Between the trimmed V and J ends, which lost 2 bases and 1 base, there was a span of 5 bases. There are 13 residues in the CDR3.

The chain recombines TRBV5-6 with TRBJ2-7; unclear D gene. The CDR3 consists of 14 residues. The V gene's germline CDR1 is SGHDT and CDR2 YYEEEE. V dropped 0 bases and J dropped 4 bases, with 11 bases sitting between them. For the CDR3, the DNA is TGTGCCAGCAGCTTGGGTTGGAAGGGATACGAGCAGTACTTC. It codes for CASSLGWKGYEQYF. The full variable domain, in which reference TRBV5-6 and TRBJ2-7 provide the parts outside the CDR3, is DAGVTQSPTHLIKTRGQQVTLRCSPKSGHDTVSWYQQALGQGPQFIFQYYEEEERQRGNFPDRFSGHQFPNYSSELNVNALLLGDSALYLCASSLGWKGYEQYFGPGTRLTVT.

This chain links TRBV18 with TRBJ2-7, with TRBD1 as a possible D gene (5 bases). V dropped 2 bases and J dropped 2 bases, with 10 bases sitting between them. Per the germline V gene, CDR1 is KGHSH and CDR2 is LQKENI. This CDR3 contains 14 residues. The CDR3 spells CASSPDSAAYEQYF. The CDR3 DNA is TGTGCCAGCTCACCAGACAGCGCCGCCTACGAGCAGTACTTC.